What follows describes a single T cell receptor (beta chain). This sample stems from a study of early stage breast cancer tumors. Study in general: Twelve of the 16 invasive tumors were ER+, PR+ and HER2-.

Germline-derived CDR1 and CDR2 are SGHVS and FQNEAQ. The CDR3 spans 15 residues. Trimming took 5 bases from V and 3 from J; bases not matched to a gene: 7. Sequencing was performed with immunoSEQ multiplex PCR; in TCRdb, only in-frame clones are kept and a portion is missing. The table records just over 50,000 clones, 78% of them present only once. This receptor was taken from a person aged 35-55 years with breast cancer. The genes are TRBV7-8 and TRBJ2-7; 10 positions agree with TRBD2. The sequenced sample was blood. CDR3 residues: CASSPSAGGSYEQYF. The CDR3 DNA is TGTGCCAGCAGCCCCTCAGCGGGAGGGAGCTACGAGCAGTACTTC.